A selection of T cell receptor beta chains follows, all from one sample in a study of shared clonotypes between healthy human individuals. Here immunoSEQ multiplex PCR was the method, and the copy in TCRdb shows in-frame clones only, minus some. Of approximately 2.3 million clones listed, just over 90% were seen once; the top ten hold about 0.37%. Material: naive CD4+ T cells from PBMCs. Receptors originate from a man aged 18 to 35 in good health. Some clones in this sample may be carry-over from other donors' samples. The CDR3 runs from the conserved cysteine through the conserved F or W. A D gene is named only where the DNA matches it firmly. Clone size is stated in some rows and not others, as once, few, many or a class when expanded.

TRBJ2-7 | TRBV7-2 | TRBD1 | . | CASSLGPSGTAYEQYF | TGTGCCAGCAGCTTGGGTCCCTCTGGGACAGCCTACGAGCAGTACTTC
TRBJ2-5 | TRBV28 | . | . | CASSFRLSYQETQYF | TGTGCCAGCAGTTTCAGGTTGAGCTACCAAGAGACCCAGTACTTC
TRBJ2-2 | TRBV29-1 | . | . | CSAVQETTTGELFF | TGCAGCGCCGTTCAAGAGACCACCACCGGGGAGCTGTTTTTT
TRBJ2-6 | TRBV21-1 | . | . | CASSNLQGQGPSGANVLTF | TGTGCCAGCAGCAATTTACAGGGACAGGGGCCTTCTGGGGCCAACGTCCTGACTTTC
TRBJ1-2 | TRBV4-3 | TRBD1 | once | CASSQDHRGDGYTF | TGCGCCAGCAGCCAAGATCACAGGGGCGATGGCTACACCTTC
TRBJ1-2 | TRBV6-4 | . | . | CASSDSSRNYGYTF | TGTGCCAGCAGTGACTCGAGTCGGAACTATGGCTACACCTTC
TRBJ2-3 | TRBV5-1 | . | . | CASSLWAREDTQYF | TGCGCCAGCAGCCTGTGGGCCCGCGAGGATACGCAGTATTTT
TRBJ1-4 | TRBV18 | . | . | CASSPSTQANEKLFF | TGTGCCAGCTCACCGTCCACACAGGCTAATGAAAAACTGTTTTTT
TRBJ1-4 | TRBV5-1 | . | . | CASSYTGLRGEKLFF | TGCGCCAGCAGTTACACCGGCCTAAGGGGGGAAAAACTGTTTTTT
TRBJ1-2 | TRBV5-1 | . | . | CASSYSLTVYGYTF | TGCGCCAGCAGCTACTCTTTGACAGTCTATGGCTACACCTTC
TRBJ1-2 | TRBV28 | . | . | CASSSYISGLRGYTF | TGTGCCAGCAGTTCATACATTTCGGGACTTCGTGGCTACACCTTC
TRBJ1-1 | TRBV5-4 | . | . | CASSGRDGNTEAFF | TGTGCCAGCAGCGGCCGGGACGGGAACACTGAAGCTTTCTTT
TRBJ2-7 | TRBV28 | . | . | CAIETPTRVEQYF | TGTGCCATCGAAACACCTACTCGGGTAGAGCAGTACTTC
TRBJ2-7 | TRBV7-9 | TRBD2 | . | CASSFSGSLHEQYF | TGTGCCAGCAGCTTTAGCGGGAGTCTACACGAGCAGTACTTC
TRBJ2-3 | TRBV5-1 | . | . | CASGDTFRTDTQYF | TGCGCCAGTGGCGACACGTTTCGCACAGATACGCAGTATTTT
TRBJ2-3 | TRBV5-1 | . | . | CASSLIGSTSTDTQYF | TGCGCCAGCAGCTTGATAGGGAGCACTAGCACAGATACGCAGTATTTT
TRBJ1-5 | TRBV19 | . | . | CASSITGNGNQPQHF | TGTGCCAGTAGTATTACAGGGAACGGTAATCAGCCCCAGCATTTT
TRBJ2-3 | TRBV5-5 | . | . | CASSSQGYPDTQYF | TGTGCCAGCAGCTCACAGGGCTACCCGGATACGCAGTATTTT